This TCR beta chain was captured in a study of glioma-infiltrating T cells. Trimming removed 7 bases at V and 2 bases at J, with 9 bases between. The CDR3 contains 12 residues. The germline V gene encodes CDR1 MNHEY and CDR2 SVGEGT. TCR alpha and beta CDR3 regions were amplified from RNA using iRepertoire nested multiplex PCR. Each CDR3 protein is one row after TCRdb ran MiXCR on the multiplex PCR reads. The table shows around 350,000 distinct CDR3 sequences, with about 40% occurring only once. This clonotype was counted at least ten times. Its antigen is unknown. Study-wide points: Very few CDR3 sequences were shared between tissue and blood. A blood CDR3 motif signature was depleted in highly divergent patients.

The receptor comes from a human donor with low-grade glioma or glioblastoma, undergoing nonglioma brain surgery, or in good health (not recorded which). The specimen sequenced was glioma tissue, nonneoplastic brain tissue, or PBMCs (not recorded which). The chain joins TRBV6-2 or TRBV6-3 to TRBJ2-7, with D uncertain. CDR3 sequence: CASTTDAYEQYF. The CDR3 region has the DNA TGTGCCAGCACCACGGACGCCTACGAGCAGTACTTC.